The subject of this entry is one T cell receptor (beta chain). This clonotype came up a few times. This receptor's antigen is unknown. No per-base quality is available; no much larger clone lies one base away. The sample's treatment or condition label, in plain terms: in vitro stimulation with specific CMV peptide epitopes to enrich CMV-specific T cells. The sample comes from a study of T cell repertoires in cytomegalovirus infection (dated 2019 in TCRdb). Study-level background: Recently identified HLA-C-restricted CMV epitopes, whose presentation resists viral immunomodulation, were targeted by peptide stimulations together with well-studied HLA-B-restricted epitopes. Donor HLA type was relevant to the analysis, because carriage of CMV infection together with the matching HLA type was indicated by public TCR beta signatures.

Results the study describes overall, beyond this receptor: Cumulative frequency of public TCR beta family members discriminated carriers of CMV infection plus the relevant HLA type in this cohort and an independent roughly 330-donor cohort. In the ex vivo response, HLA-C-restricted CMV-specific TCR beta clonotypes were dominant, and in two of eight donors the single most frequent clonotype came from this HLA-C-restricted group.

Sequenced using an Illumina HiSeq 1500. TCRdb trimmed public reads at Q25 via fastp, called clones via MiXCR and kept in-frame beta chains. Every entry covers one CDR3 protein and lists the most common genes and DNA from its rows. The sample table shows around 500,000 distinct CDR3 sequences, and about 39% are seen once. Of the sample, approximately 40% falls within the top ten clones. Trimming leaves V shorter by 3 bases and J shorter by 7 bases, with the junction holding 10 bases beyond the gene matches. In the germline V gene (reference sequence), CDR1 corresponds to DFQATT and CDR2 to SNEGSKA. Taken from cysteine to phenylalanine, the CDR3 has 14 residues. The retained sequence is limited to the CDR3, 42 bases, with the frame set at the first base.

The sequencing used cultured PBMCs, collected from culture after CMV antigen stimulation. The sequence is built from TRBV20-1 and TRBJ1-2; the central 8 bases match TRBD1. The source of this sequence is a human donor in good health (CMV status not recorded). Some clones in this sample may be carry-over from other donors' samples. The sequenced DNA is TGCAGTGCTAGTGTGGCAGGGGGCGTGGGTGGCTACACCTTC. It codes for CSASVAGGVGGYTF.